Following are 23 T cell receptor beta chains from one sample sequenced in a study of blood T cell repertoires in COVID-19. The data were produced by immunoSEQ multiplex PCR, yet TCRdb's version contains in-frame clones alone and is incomplete. The sample shows about 270,000 clones, 85% to 90% of them seen only once. The material sequenced was PBMCs or T cells enriched from blood (not recorded which). Receptor source: a woman in her thirties with acute COVID-19.

The chain uses TRBV5-1 and TRBJ1-1, with TRBD1 matching over 7 bases. With 4 bases clipped from V and 2 bases from J, the junction kept 5 bases outside the gene matches. The CDR3 loop spans 14 amino acids. CDR1 SGHRS and CDR2 YFSETQ come from the germline V gene. CDR3 nucleotides: TGCGCCAGCAGCATGACAGGGAGAAACACTGAAGCTTTCTTT. Its translation is CASSMTGRNTEAFF.

V gene TRBV9 combines with J gene TRBJ2-3, with D perhaps TRBD2 (6 bases). The CDR3 covers 15 residues. Trimming took off 4 bases at V and 5 bases at J, with 17 bases between the two ends. The V gene's germline CDR1 is SGDLS and CDR2 YYNGEE. The CDR3 sequence is CASSRTGLSGDTQYF. The CDR3, as DNA: TGTGCCAGCAGCAGAACGGGACTGTCCGGAGATACGCAGTATTTT.

As DNA, the CDR3 is TGTGCCAGTAGTATGTTCTGGACACCCCGAAGGGAAAGGCAGCCCCAGCATTTT. Protein: CASSMFWTPRRERQPQHF. The rearrangement uses TRBV19 and TRBJ1-5; D is possibly TRBD1 (5 bases). The V gene's germline CDR1 is LNHDA and CDR2 SQIVND (reference sequence). With 3 bases removed from V and 7 bases from J, the gap between germline ends came to 25 bases. The CDR3 is 18 residues long.

The chain carries TRBV28 and TRBJ1-3; D possibly corresponds to TRBD1 (5 bases). V was shortened by 6 bases and J by 0 bases, with 15 bases between the two germline ends. This CDR3 is 16 amino acids long. Germline V gene data show CDR1 as MDHEN and CDR2 as SYDVKM. The CDR3 is CASSTITGPSGNTIYF. The CDR3 DNA reads TGTGCCAGCAGCACTATTACAGGCCCCTCTGGAAACACCATATATTTT.

CDR3 sequence reads: CASSSTQGALVGNTEAFF. CDR3 coding DNA: TGTGCCAGCTCATCGACTCAGGGGGCGCTCGTCGGGAACACTGAAGCTTTCTTT. This chain links TRBV18 with TRBJ1-1; 8 nucleotides line up with TRBD1. The germline gives CDR1 KGHSH, CDR2 LQKENI. J lost 1 base, V lost 5 bases, and 15 bases had no gene match. The CDR3 totals 18 residues.

V and J are TRBV12-3 or TRBV12-4 and TRBJ2-3; D not resolved. The germline V and J ends were trimmed by 8 bases and 4 bases, with 7 bases remaining between them. The CDR3 runs to 11 residues. CDR3: CASAQSDTQYF. CDR3 nucleotide sequence: TGTGCCAGCGCCCAGTCAGATACGCAGTATTTT.

This chain connects TRBV3-1 (or the pseudogene TRBV3-2) to TRBJ2-2, with 9 nucleotides matching TRBD1. This CDR3 spans 16 amino acids. Germline V gives CDR1 LGHDT, CDR2 YNNKEL (reference sequence). Trimming cost V 7 bases and J 0 bases; bases outside gene matches: 6. CDR3 DNA: TGTGCCAGCACCCGGACAGGGGTATCGAACACCGGGGAGCTGTTTTTT. It codes for CASTRTGVSNTGELFF.

The chain couples TRBV11-2 to TRBJ2-1; 8 nucleotides align to TRBD2. CDR1 and CDR2 (germline): SGHAT, FQNNGV. V shed 6 bases and J 9 bases; nucleotides not matched to a gene: 13. The CDR3 spans 15 residues. In nucleotides, the CDR3 is TGTGCCAGCAGAACGAGCGGGAGTTTCATCGGTGAGCAGTTCTTC. Translating it yields CASRTSGSFIGEQFF.

DNA for the CDR3: TGTGCCAGCAGCCCGGGACTAGTCGACAATGAGCAGTTCTTC. This gives the protein CASSPGLVDNEQFF. The gene calls are TRBV27 and TRBJ2-1; 8 bases match TRBD2. V lost 6 bases to trimming and J lost 5 bases; unmatched junction nucleotides: 6. The CDR3 runs 14 residues. Per the germline V gene, CDR1 is MNHEY and CDR2 is SMNVEV (reference sequence).

The chain employs TRBV20-1 and TRBJ2-1; D perhaps matches TRBD1 (5 bases). Germline V gives CDR1 DFQATT, CDR2 SNEGSKA (reference sequence). V was cut by 3 bases and J by 5 bases, with 17 bases left in between. There are 15 residues in the CDR3. CDR3: CSASVSGPPNNEQFF. The CDR3 DNA reads as TGCAGTGCTAGTGTCTCAGGGCCCCCAAACAATGAGCAGTTCTTC.

The rearrangement links TRBV7-3 to TRBJ2-2; D may be TRBD2 (5 bases). CDR1 is SGHTA, CDR2 FQGTGA, per germline. Between the trimmed V and J ends, which lost 3 bases and 7 bases, there was a span of 6 bases. This CDR3 has 12 residues. CDR3 in DNA: TGTGCCAGCAGCTTGACTAACGGGGAGCTGTTTTTT. Encoded protein: CASSLTNGELFF. The full variable domain, completed using reference TRBV7-3 and TRBJ2-2, is GAGVSQTPSNKVTEKGKYVELRCDPISGHTALYWYRQSLGQGPEFLIYFQGTGAADDSGLPNDRFFAVRPEGSVSTLKIQRTERGDSAVYLCASSLTNGELFFGEGSRLTVL.

The genes are TRBV5-1 and TRBJ2-2, with D hard to call. Germline V gives CDR1 SGHRS, CDR2 YFSETQ. The CDR3 has 15 residues. Trimming pared 0 bases from V and 0 bases from J, leaving 6 bases between. For the CDR3, the DNA is TGCGCCAGCAGCTTGGTTGCGACGAACACCGGGGAGCTGTTTTTT. Amino acid sequence: CASSLVATNTGELFF.

J is TRBJ2-3 and V is TRBV4-2; the D gene is possibly TRBD1 (5 bases). The V gene's germline CDR1 is LGHNA and CDR2 YNFKEQ. Trimming removed 3 bases at V and 2 bases at J, with 21 bases between. This CDR3 is 18 amino acids long. As DNA, the CDR3 is TGTGCCAGCAGCCAGGAACCCCTGACAGTTAGTTTCACAGATACGCAGTATTTT. It yields the protein CASSQEPLTVSFTDTQYF.

The chain couples TRBV7-9 to TRBJ1-4, with D uncertain. The CDR3 extends over 15 amino acids. The V and J ends lost 3 bases and 1 base respectively, with 9 bases between them. CDR1 and CDR2 from the germline V gene are SEHNR and FQNEAQ (reference sequence). The CDR3 DNA is TGTGCCAGCAGCTTCGGCGGAGGAACTAATGAAAAACTGTTTTTT. This encodes CASSFGGGTNEKLFF.

The rearrangement uses TRBV3-1 (or the pseudogene TRBV3-2) and TRBJ1-3, with D unclear. This CDR3 region has 17 residues. The V end was cut by 1 base, the J end by 0 bases, with 13 bases between. CDR1 and CDR2 (germline): LGHDT, YNNKEL (reference sequence). In nucleotides, the CDR3 is TGTGCCAGCAGCCAAGGGAGGCAGCAGTTCTCTGGAAACACCATATATTTT. It encodes CASSQGRQQFSGNTIYF.

The V gene is TRBV4-1, the J gene TRBJ2-3; D perhaps matches TRBD1 (6 bases). Per germline, CDR1 MGHRA and CDR2 YSYEKL. Trimming pared 0 bases from V and 9 bases from J, leaving 13 bases between. This CDR3 is built from 14 residues. CDR3 loop: CASSQDRAGDTQYF. The CDR3 DNA follows: TGCGCCAGCAGCCAAGATCGGGCAGGGGACACGCAGTATTTT.

The chain recombines TRBV30 with TRBJ2-5; 10 bases are shared with TRBD1. Germline V gives CDR1 GTSNPN, CDR2 SVGIG (reference sequence). The V segment lost 5 bases and the J segment 2 bases; nucleotides outside the gene matches: 5. The CDR3 spans 14 residues. CDR3: CAWGRQGAQETQYF. The CDR3 bases are TGTGCCTGGGGGAGACAGGGGGCTCAAGAGACCCAGTACTTC.

This sequence joins TRBV24-1 and TRBJ1-5; a possible D gene is TRBD1 (5 bases). Trimming took off 6 bases at V and 5 bases at J, with 16 bases between the two ends. This CDR3 is 15 amino acids long. The germline gives CDR1 KGHDR, CDR2 SFDVKD. This chain's CDR3 is CATSLLWGRYQPQHF. The CDR3 DNA sequence: TGTGCCACCAGTTTGCTTTGGGGCCGATATCAGCCCCAGCATTTT.

The rearrangement joins TRBV10-2 to TRBJ2-3; 12 nucleotides match TRBD2. Germline V gene sequence: CDR1 WSHSY, CDR2 SAAADI. The CDR3 covers 15 residues. Unmatched junction bases numbered 3, after V lost 2 bases and J lost 6 bases. The CDR3 region is CASSETGLAGDTQYF. CDR3 DNA: TGCGCCAGCAGTGAGACAGGACTAGCGGGGGATACGCAGTATTTT.

The V gene is TRBV7-8, the J gene TRBJ2-7; D is uncertain. The V and J ends lost 5 bases and 0 bases respectively, with 14 bases between them. CDR1 and CDR2 from the germline V gene are SGHVS and FQNEAQ. This CDR3 is built from 15 residues. As DNA, the CDR3 is TGTGCCAGCAGCCCGACTCGTGCTTTCTCCTACGAGCAGTACTTC. As protein: CASSPTRAFSYEQYF.

This rearrangement joins TRBV21-1 to TRBJ2-7; TRBD1 reflects the table's D call only, with no check against the DNA. TRBV21-1 is an annotated pseudogene. This CDR3 is built from 14 residues. The CDR3 protein is CASSIPQVGYEQYF. Written as DNA, the CDR3 is TGTGCCAGCAGCATCCCTCAGGTGGGCTACGAGCAGTACTTC.

The CDR3 spells CASSQDTLAGPSYNEQFF. CDR3 sequence (DNA): TGTGCCAGCAGCCAAGATACCCTAGCGGGACCCTCCTACAATGAGCAGTTCTTC. The chain is built from TRBV4-2 and TRBJ2-1; 9 bases are shared with TRBD2. The CDR3 is 18 residues long. Germline V gives CDR1 LGHNA, CDR2 YNFKEQ. The ends lost 0 bases at V and 0 bases at J; junction bases unmatched: 6.

V and J are TRBV5-6 and TRBJ2-7; a possible D gene is TRBD2 (5 bases). Per the germline V gene, CDR1 is SGHDT and CDR2 is YYEEEE. V was clipped by 1 base and J by 7 bases, with 21 bases between them. The CDR3 totals 16 residues. In DNA, the CDR3 is TGTGCCAGCAGCTTGTTTACTGGACTGGCTTCTGGGGAGCAGTACTTC. Its translation: CASSLFTGLASGEQYF.